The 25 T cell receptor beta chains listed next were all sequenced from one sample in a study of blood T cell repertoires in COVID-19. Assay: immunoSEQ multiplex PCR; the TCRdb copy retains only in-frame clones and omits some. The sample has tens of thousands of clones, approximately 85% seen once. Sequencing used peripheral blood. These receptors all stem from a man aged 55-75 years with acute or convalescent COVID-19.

In nucleotides, the CDR3 is TGTGCCAGCAGCTTGGGACAGGGGTCCTACAATGAGCAGTTCTTC. Protein sequence: CASSLGQGSYNEQFF. The chain uses TRBV5-8 and TRBJ2-1, with 8 nucleotides matching TRBD1. V gave up 0 bases and J gave up 1 base; unmatched junction bases: 0. CDR1 is SGHTS and CDR2 is YDEGEE in the germline V gene. This CDR3 contains 15 residues.

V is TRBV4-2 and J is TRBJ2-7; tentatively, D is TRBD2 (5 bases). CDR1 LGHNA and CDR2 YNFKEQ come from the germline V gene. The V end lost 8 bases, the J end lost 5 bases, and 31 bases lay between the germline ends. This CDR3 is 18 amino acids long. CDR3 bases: TGTGCCAGCTCCCACCGGCCGGCGGAGGCCGCCTCCCCCAACGAGCAGTACTTC. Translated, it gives CASSHRPAEAASPNEQYF.

CDR3 nucleotide sequence: TGTGCAAGTCGCTTCGCGGCGACTAACACCGGGGAGCTGTTTTTT. Translating it yields CASRFAATNTGELFF. The chain has TRBV12-2 and TRBJ2-2; TRBD2, the D gene given by the table, was not confirmed from the DNA. TRBV12-2 is a known pseudogene. The CDR3 runs 15 residues.

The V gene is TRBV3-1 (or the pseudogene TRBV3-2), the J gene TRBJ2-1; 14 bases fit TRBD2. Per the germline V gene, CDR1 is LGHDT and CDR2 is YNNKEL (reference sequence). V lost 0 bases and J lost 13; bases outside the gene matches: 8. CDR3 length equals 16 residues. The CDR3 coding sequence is TGTGCCAGCAGCCAAGACCCGGGACTAGCGGGAGAAGGACAGTTCTTC. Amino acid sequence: CASSQDPGLAGEGQFF.

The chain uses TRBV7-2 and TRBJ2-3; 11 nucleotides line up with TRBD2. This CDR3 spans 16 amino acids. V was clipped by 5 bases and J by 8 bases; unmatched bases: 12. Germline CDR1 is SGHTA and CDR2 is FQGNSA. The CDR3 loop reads CASSGGGTSGLATQYF. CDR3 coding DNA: TGTGCCAGCAGCGGGGGTGGGACTAGCGGTTTAGCTACGCAGTATTTT.

The DNA of the CDR3 is TGTGCCTGGAGTAGACCAGGGGGCCTGAACACTGAAGCTTTCTTT. Amino acids: CAWSRPGGLNTEAFF. V is TRBV30 and J is TRBJ1-1; 8 bases map to TRBD1. Losses at the gene ends were 2 bases for V and 0 bases for J; bases not matched to a gene: 5. Germline-derived CDR1 and CDR2 are GTSNPN and SVGIG (reference sequence). The CDR3 has 15 amino acids.

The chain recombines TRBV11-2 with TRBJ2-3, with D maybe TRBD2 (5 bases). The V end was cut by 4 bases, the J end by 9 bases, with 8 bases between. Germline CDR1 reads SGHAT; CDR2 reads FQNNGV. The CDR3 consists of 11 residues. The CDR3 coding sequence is TGTGCCAGCAGCTCGGGATCAACGCAGTATTTT. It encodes CASSSGSTQYF.

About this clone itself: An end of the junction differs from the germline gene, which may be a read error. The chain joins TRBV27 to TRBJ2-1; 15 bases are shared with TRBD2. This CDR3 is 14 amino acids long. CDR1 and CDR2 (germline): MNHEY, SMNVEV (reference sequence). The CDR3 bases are TGTGCCAGCAGTTTATCGAGGACTAGCGGGAGGGACCTCTTC. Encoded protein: CASSLSRTSGRDLF.

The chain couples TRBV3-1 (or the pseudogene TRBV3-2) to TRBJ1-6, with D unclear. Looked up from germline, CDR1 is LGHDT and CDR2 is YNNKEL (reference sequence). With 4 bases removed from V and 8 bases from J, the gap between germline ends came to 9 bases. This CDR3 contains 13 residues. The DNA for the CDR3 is TGTGCCAGCAGCCTCGTGAGGGATTCACCCCTCCACTTT. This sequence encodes CASSLVRDSPLHF.

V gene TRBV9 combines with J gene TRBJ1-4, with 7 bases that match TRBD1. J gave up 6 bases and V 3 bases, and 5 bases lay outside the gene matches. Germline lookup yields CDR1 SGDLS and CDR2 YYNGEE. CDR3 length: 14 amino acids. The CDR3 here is CASSGGTVYEKLFF. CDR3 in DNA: TGTGCCAGCAGCGGCGGGACAGTTTATGAAAAACTGTTTTTT. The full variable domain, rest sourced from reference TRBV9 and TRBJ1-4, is DSGVTQTPKHLITATGQRVTLRCSPRSGDLSVYWYQQSLDQGLQFLIQYYNGEERAKGNILERFSAQQFPDLHSELNLSSLELGDSALYFCASSGGTVYEKLFFGSGTQLSVL.

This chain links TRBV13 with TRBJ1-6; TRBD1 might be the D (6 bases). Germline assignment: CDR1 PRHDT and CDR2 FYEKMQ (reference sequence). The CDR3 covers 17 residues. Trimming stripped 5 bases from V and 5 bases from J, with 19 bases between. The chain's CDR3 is CASSQNRVPRDNSPLHF. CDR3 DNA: TGTGCCAGCAGCCAAAACAGGGTCCCCCGCGATAATTCACCCCTCCACTTT. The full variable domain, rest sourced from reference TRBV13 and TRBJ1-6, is AAGVIQSPRHLIKEKRETATLKCYPIPRHDTVYWYQQGPGQDPQFLISFYEKMQSDKGSIPDRFSAQQFSDYHSELNMSSLELGDSALYFCASSQNRVPRDNSPLHFGNGTRLTVT.

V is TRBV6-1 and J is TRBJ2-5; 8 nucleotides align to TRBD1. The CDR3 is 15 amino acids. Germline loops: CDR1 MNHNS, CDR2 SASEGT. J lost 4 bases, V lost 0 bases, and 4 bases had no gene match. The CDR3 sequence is CASSEAPTGAETQYF. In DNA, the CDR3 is TGTGCCAGCAGTGAAGCCCCGACAGGGGCAGAGACCCAGTACTTC.

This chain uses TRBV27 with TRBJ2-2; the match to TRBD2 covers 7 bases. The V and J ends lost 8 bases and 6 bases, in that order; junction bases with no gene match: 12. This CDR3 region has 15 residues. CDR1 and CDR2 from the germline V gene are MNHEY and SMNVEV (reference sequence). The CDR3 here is CASRPMAGVSGELFF. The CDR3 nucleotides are TGTGCCAGCCGCCCGATGGCGGGAGTGTCCGGGGAGCTGTTTTTT.

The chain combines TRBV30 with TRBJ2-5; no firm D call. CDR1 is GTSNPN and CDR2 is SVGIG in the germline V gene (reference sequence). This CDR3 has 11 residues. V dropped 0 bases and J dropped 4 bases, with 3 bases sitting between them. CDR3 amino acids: CAWSVRETQYF. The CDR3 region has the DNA TGTGCCTGGAGTGTCCGAGAGACCCAGTACTTC.

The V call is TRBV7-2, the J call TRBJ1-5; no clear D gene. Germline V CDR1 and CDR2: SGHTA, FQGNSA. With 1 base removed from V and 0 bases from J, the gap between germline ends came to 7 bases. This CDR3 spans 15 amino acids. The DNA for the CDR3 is TGTGCCAGCAGCTTAGAACAGAGTAGCAATCAGCCCCAGCATTTT. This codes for CASSLEQSSNQPQHF.

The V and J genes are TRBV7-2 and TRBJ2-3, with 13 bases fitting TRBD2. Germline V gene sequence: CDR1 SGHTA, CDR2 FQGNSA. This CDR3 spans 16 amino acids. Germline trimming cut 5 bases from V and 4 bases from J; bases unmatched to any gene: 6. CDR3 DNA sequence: TGTGCCAGCAGCAGACGACTAGCGGGGGGTTCAGATACGCAGTATTTT. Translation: CASSRRLAGGSDTQYF.

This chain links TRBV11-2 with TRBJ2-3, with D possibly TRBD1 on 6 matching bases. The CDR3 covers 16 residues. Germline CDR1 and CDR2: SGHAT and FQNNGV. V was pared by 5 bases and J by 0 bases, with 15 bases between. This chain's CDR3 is CASSKGQSPSTDTQYF. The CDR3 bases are TGTGCCAGCAGCAAAGGACAGAGCCCTAGCACAGATACGCAGTATTTT.

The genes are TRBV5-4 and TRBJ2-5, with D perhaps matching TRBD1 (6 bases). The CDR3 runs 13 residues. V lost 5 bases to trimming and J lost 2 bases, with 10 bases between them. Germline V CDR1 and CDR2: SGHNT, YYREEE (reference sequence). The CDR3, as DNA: TGTGCCAGCAGGCCCGGACAGCAAGAGACCCAGTACTTC. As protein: CASRPGQQETQYF.

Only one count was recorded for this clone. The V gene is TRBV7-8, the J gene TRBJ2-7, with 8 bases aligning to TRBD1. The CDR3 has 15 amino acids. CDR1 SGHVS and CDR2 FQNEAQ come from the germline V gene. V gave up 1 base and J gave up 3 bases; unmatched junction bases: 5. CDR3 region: CASSLGDRSYYEQYF. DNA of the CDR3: TGTGCCAGCAGCTTAGGGGACAGGTCCTACTACGAGCAGTACTTC.

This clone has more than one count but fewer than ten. In DNA, the CDR3 is TGTGCCAGCAGCCGACGGTCGGGACAGGGGGACACCGGGGAGCTGTTTTTT. This codes for CASSRRSGQGDTGELFF. The chain links TRBV5-5 to TRBJ2-2; 11 bases line up with TRBD1. Germline-derived CDR1 and CDR2 are SGHKS and YYEKEE (reference sequence). The CDR3 is 17 residues long. Trimming took 4 bases from V and 3 from J; bases not matched to a gene: 8.

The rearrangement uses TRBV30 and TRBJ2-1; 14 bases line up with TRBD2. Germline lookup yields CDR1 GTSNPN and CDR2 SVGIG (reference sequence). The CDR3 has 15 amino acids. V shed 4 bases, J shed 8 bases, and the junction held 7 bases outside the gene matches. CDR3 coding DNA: TGTGCCTGGAATTTCGGGACTAGCGGGAGCTATGAGCAGTTCTTC. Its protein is CAWNFGTSGSYEQFF.

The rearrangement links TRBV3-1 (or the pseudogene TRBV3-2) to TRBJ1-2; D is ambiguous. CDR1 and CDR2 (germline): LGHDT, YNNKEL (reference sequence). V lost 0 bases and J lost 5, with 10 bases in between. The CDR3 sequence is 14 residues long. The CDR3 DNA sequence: TGTGCCAGCAGCCAAGACATCCGGAGATATGGCTACACCTTC. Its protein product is CASSQDIRRYGYTF.

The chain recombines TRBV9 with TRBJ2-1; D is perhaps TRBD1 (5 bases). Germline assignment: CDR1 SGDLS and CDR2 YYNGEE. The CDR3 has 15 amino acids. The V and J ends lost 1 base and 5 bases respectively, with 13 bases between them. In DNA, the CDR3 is TGTGCCAGCAGCGTAACGGTTTCCAGGGACAATGAGCAGTTCTTC. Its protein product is CASSVTVSRDNEQFF.

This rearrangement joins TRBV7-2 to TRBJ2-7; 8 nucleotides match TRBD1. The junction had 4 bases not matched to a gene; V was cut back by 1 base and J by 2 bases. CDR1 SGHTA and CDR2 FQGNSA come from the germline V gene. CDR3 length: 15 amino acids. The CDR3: CASSLVAGGTYEQYF. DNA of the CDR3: TGTGCCAGCAGCTTAGTCGCAGGGGGCACCTACGAGCAGTACTTC.

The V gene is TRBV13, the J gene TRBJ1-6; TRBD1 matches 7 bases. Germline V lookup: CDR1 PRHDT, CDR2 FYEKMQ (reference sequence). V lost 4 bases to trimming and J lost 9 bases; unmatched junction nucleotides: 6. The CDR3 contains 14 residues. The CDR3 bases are TGTGCCAGCAGCTCCCGACAGGGTGGTTCACCCCTCCACTTT. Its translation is CASSSRQGGSPLHF.